These 16 T cell receptor beta chains were all obtained from the same sample, sequenced in a study of vaccination effects on CD4 cells after COVID-19. For these TCRs, the target antigens are not known. This table comes from immunoSEQ multiplex PCR, and its TCRdb copy is limited to in-frame clones, with some not included. The table shows over 10,000 clones, with roughly 73% occurring only once. Prior to sequencing, the ViraFEST assay stimulated PBMC with viral peptide pools, which expanded the antigen-specific CD4+ T cells. At the end of about 9 days of culture, CD4+ T cells were isolated. The person acquired a PCR-confirmed SARS-CoV-2 infection between March and December 2020. Participants completed two doses of the BNT162b2 or mRNA-1273 vaccine. The specimen was CD4+ T cells from PBMCs cultured with HCoV-NL63 spike peptides, collected after COVID-19 vaccination. The receptors shown here come from a human donor who had a prior SARS-CoV-2 infection.

This clone was observed a handful of times. This rearrangement joins TRBV27 to TRBJ2-7; 8 nucleotides agree with TRBD2. After removal of 5 bases from V and 4 bases from J, the junction contained 4 bases not matched to a gene. This CDR3 is built from 13 residues. Germline CDR1 reads MNHEY; CDR2 reads SMNVEV (reference sequence). The CDR3 sequence: CASSGTREYEQYF. CDR3 nucleotides: TGTGCCAGCAGTGGGACTAGGGAATACGAGCAGTACTTC.

This clone was seen a few times. CDR3 in amino acids: CASSLDRSGGYTF. In DNA, the CDR3 is TGCGCCAGCAGCTTGGACCGATCTGGGGGCTACACCTTC. V is TRBV5-1 and J is TRBJ1-2; unclear D gene. Germline CDR1 is SGHRS and CDR2 is YFSETQ. This CDR3 spans 13 amino acids. V gave up 0 bases and J gave up 8 bases, with 11 bases separating them. Together with reference TRBV5-1 and TRBJ1-2, the CDR3 gives the full variable domain: KAGVTQTPRYLIKTRGQQVTLSCSPISGHRSVSWYQQTPGQGLQFLFEYFSETQRNKGNFPGRFSGRQFSNSRSEMNVSTLELGDSALYLCASSLDRSGGYTFGSGTRLTVV.

The chain employs TRBV3-1 (or the pseudogene TRBV3-2) and TRBJ1-3; 8 bases are shared with TRBD1. CDR1 and CDR2 from the germline V gene are LGHDT and YNNKEL (reference sequence). V dropped 1 base and J dropped 9; count of bases not matched to a gene: 8. The CDR3 is 15 residues long. CDR3 DNA: TGTGCCAGCAGCCAAGTCGCAGGGGGCGCAGGCACCATATATTTT. Translating gives CASSQVAGGAGTIYF.

This clone was seen a single time. The chain joins TRBV7-2 to TRBJ2-3, with TRBD1 identical over 8 bases. J gave up 7 bases and V 5 bases, and 8 bases lay outside the gene matches. This CDR3 region has 14 residues. The germline V gene encodes CDR1 SGHTA and CDR2 FQGNSA. The CDR3: CASSRDRGDNTQYF. CDR3 in DNA: TGTGCCAGCAGCCGCGACAGGGGCGACAATACGCAGTATTTT.

The chain employs TRBV12-3 or TRBV12-4 and TRBJ1-2; 7 bases match TRBD1. The CDR3 extends over 13 amino acids. Trimming at V came to 5 bases and at J to 7 bases, leaving 7 bases not matched to a gene. The chain's CDR3 is CASSPTGFVGYTF. CDR3 coding DNA: TGTGCCAGCAGTCCGACAGGGTTTGTTGGCTACACCTTC.

The rearrangement joins TRBV2 to TRBJ2-5; the D gene is possibly TRBD1 (6 bases). Deletions cut 3 bases from V and 3 bases from J, with 8 bases between. The CDR3 is 13 residues long. Looked up from germline, CDR1 is SNHLY and CDR2 is FYNNEI. The CDR3 protein is CASSENREETQYF. In DNA, the CDR3 is TGTGCCAGCAGTGAGAACAGGGAAGAGACCCAGTACTTC.

CDR3 region: CASSFSGNIVGEQFF. CDR3 DNA sequence: TGTGCCAGCAGCTTCTCCGGGAATATTGTTGGTGAGCAGTTCTTC. The V and J genes are TRBV7-2 and TRBJ2-1, with D possibly TRBD2 on 5 matching bases. Germline CDR1 and CDR2: SGHTA and FQGNSA. Trimming shortened V by 3 bases and J by 9 bases, and 18 bases separated the two germline ends. CDR3 length equals 15 residues.

The V gene is TRBV21-1, the J gene TRBJ2-5; the DNA was not used to check the table's D call, TRBD2. TRBV21-1 corresponds to a pseudogene. The CDR3 is 14 amino acids. The DNA of the CDR3 is TGTGCCAGCAGCCCCCGCCCCAAGAACGGGACCCAGTACTTC. Translation: CASSPRPKNGTQYF.

This chain links TRBV7-9 with TRBJ2-5, with TRBD2 matching 11 bases. Germline trimming cut 5 bases from V and 2 bases from J; bases unmatched to any gene: 1. The CDR3 is 14 residues long. In germline, CDR1 is SEHNR, CDR2 FQNEAQ (reference sequence). This CDR3 reads CASSPSGGQETQYF. CDR3 nucleotides: TGTGCCAGCAGCCCTAGCGGGGGGCAAGAGACCCAGTACTTC. Supplemented by reference TRBV7-9 and TRBJ2-5, the full variable domain reads DTGVSQNPRHKITKRGQNVTFRCDPISEHNRLYWYRQTLGQGPEFLTYFQNEAQLEKSRLLSDRFSAERPKGSFSTLEIQRTEQGDSAMYLCASSPSGGQETQYFGPGTRLLVL.

This chain joins TRBV7-8 and TRBJ1-2, with D maybe TRBD1 (5 bases). This CDR3 is 14 amino acids long. CDR1 SGHVS and CDR2 FQNEAQ come from the germline V gene. V lost 5 bases to trimming and J lost 6 bases, with 16 bases between them. The CDR3 DNA is TGTGCCAGCAGCCGTCGGGACCGACAAAATGGCTACACCTTC. Translated, it gives CASSRRDRQNGYTF.

This clone was observed a few times. This chain connects TRBV7-2 to TRBJ2-1; no definite D call. The CDR3 contains 15 residues. Germline V CDR1 and CDR2: SGHTA, FQGNSA. V dropped 0 bases and J dropped 0 bases, with 6 bases sitting between them. The CDR3 sequence: CASSLAVSSYNEQFF. The CDR3 DNA sequence: TGTGCCAGCAGCTTAGCGGTGAGCTCCTACAATGAGCAGTTCTTC.

This chain uses TRBV7-3 with TRBJ2-3, with 8 bases aligning to TRBD1. J was trimmed by 1 base and V by 4 bases; bases with no gene match: 4. The germline CDR1 and CDR2 sequences are SGHTA and FQGTGA. CDR3 length equals 15 residues. The CDR3 sequence is CASSSGTGRTDTQYF. In DNA, the CDR3 is TGTGCCAGCAGCTCAGGGACAGGACGCACAGATACGCAGTATTTT.

The CDR3 here is CASSSHDRFSGNTIYF. The CDR3 DNA reads as TGTGCCAGCAGTTCCCACGACAGGTTCTCTGGAAACACCATATATTTT. This chain joins TRBV28 and TRBJ1-3; possibly TRBD1 for D (6 bases). V was clipped by 4 bases and J by 0 bases, with 13 bases between them. The germline CDR1 and CDR2 sequences are MDHEN and SYDVKM. CDR3 length: 16 amino acids.

This clone has just one count. The chain recombines TRBV19 with TRBJ1-5, with 10 bases fitting TRBD1. J was trimmed by 6 bases and V by 7 bases; bases with no gene match: 6. The CDR3 spans 14 residues. CDR1 is LNHDA, CDR2 SQIVND, per germline (reference sequence). CDR3 in amino acids: CASIRTGGFQPQHF. The DNA of the CDR3 is TGTGCCAGTATTAGGACAGGGGGATTTCAGCCCCAGCATTTT.

This chain links TRBV7-2 with TRBJ2-3; D remains unclear. Deletions cut 3 bases from V and 2 bases from J, with 9 bases between. The CDR3 runs 14 residues. Germline V CDR1 and CDR2: SGHTA, FQGNSA. CDR3: CASSFVLSTDTQYF. The CDR3 bases are TGTGCCAGCAGCTTCGTATTGTCCACAGATACGCAGTATTTT. Full variable domain (outside the CDR3, taken from reference TRBV7-2 and TRBJ2-3): GAGVSQSPSNKVTEKGKDVELRCDPISGHTALYWYRQSLGQGLEFLIYFQGNSAPDKSGLPSDRFSAERTGGSVSTLTIQRTQQEDSAVYLCASSFVLSTDTQYFGPGTRLTVL.

Turning to this clone: The junction differs from germline at one of its ends, possibly a read error. The genes are TRBV7-7 and TRBJ2-5; TRBD2 aligns across 9 bases. Germline V gene sequence: CDR1 SSHAT, CDR2 FNYEAQ (reference sequence). The CDR3 runs to 14 residues. DNA for the CDR3: TGTGCTAGCAGCCCTTCTAGCGGGGCAGAGACCCAGTACTTC. Its protein product is CASSPSSGAETQYF.